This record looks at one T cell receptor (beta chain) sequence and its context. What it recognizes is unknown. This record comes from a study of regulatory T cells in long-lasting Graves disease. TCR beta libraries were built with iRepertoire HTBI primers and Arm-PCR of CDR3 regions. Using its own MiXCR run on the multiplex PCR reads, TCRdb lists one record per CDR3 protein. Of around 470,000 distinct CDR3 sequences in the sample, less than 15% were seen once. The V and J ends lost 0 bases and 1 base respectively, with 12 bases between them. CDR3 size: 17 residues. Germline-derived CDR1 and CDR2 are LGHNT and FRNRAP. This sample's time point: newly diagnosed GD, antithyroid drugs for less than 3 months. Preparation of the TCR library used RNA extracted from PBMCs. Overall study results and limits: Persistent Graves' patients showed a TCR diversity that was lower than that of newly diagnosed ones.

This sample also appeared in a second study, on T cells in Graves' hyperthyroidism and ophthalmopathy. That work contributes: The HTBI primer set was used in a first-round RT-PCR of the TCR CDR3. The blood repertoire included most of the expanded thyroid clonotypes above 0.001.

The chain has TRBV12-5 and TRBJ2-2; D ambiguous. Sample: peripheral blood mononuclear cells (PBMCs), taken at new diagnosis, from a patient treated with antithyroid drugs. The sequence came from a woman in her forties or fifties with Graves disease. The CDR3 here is CASGLVVGRLNTGELFF. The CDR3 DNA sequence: TGTGCTAGTGGTTTGGTGGTTGGACGCCTGAACACCGGGGAGCTGTTTTTT.